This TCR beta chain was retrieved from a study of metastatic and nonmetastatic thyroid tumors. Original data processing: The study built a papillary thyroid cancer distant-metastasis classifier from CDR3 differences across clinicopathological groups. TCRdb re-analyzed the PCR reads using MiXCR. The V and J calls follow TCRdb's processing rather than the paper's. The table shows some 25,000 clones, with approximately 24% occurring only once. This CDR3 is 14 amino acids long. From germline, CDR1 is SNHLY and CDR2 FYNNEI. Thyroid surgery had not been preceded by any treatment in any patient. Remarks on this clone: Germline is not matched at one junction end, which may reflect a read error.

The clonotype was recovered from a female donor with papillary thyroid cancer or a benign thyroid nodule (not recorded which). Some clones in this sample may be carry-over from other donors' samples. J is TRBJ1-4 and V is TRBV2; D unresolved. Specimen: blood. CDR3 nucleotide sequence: TGTGCCAGCAGTGAAGAGAGGAGAGATGAAAAACTGTTGTTT. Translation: CASSEERRDEKLLF.